What follows are 20 T cell receptor beta chains derived from one specimen sequenced in a study of spatial heterogeneity in lung cancer. TCRdb redid the calling of the 5' RACE reads with MiXCR, one entry per CDR3 protein. The data show just over 9,500 distinct CDR3 sequences, about 9% seen once. Whole-study results and caveats: Expanded alpha and beta TCR counts within tumors tracked tumor mutation counts.

No antigens are known for them. Time point here: sample taken at primary tumor resection. The sample consisted of lung tumor tissue, taken at surgery. The receptor set was obtained from a female donor with early-stage non-small cell lung cancer.

Worth noting for this clonotype: This may come from a read error, since a much larger clone is one base off. This chain links TRBV18 with TRBJ2-2; TRBD1 is a possible D gene (6 bases). The CDR3 consists of 15 residues. Germline values: CDR1 KGHSH, CDR2 LQKENI. The CDR3, as DNA: TGTGCCAGCTCACCGGACAGCAGAAACACCGGGAAGCTGTTTTTT. This gives the protein CASSPDSRNTGKLFF.

This clonotype showed up many times. The V and J genes are TRBV6-5 and TRBJ1-1; D not certain. The germline V gene encodes CDR1 MNHEY and CDR2 SVGAGI. The germline V and J ends were trimmed by 6 bases and 1 base, with 9 bases remaining between them. The CDR3 totals 13 residues. CDR3 sequence (DNA): TGTGCCAGCAGGTGGGTAGCGAACACTGAAGCTTTCTTT. It yields the protein CASRWVANTEAFF.

This clonotype was seen a few times. CDR3 nucleotide sequence: TGTGCCAGCAACACGGGGAGAAACACCGGGGAGCTGTTTTTT. Residues: CASNTGRNTGELFF. The chain recombines TRBV9 with TRBJ2-2; perhaps TRBD2 as D (5 bases). Trimming stripped 6 bases from V and 2 bases from J, with 11 bases between. Germline V gene lookup returns CDR1 SGDLS and CDR2 YYNGEE. The CDR3 runs to 14 residues.

Many counts were recorded for this clonotype. The rearrangement uses TRBV4-1 and TRBJ2-7; TRBD2 is a possible D gene (5 bases). Germline values: CDR1 MGHRA, CDR2 YSYEKL. The CDR3 extends over 15 amino acids. Trimming pared 2 bases from V and 3 bases from J, leaving 14 bases between. DNA for the CDR3: TGCGCCAGCAGCCAACCGAGGGAGAACAGCTACGAGCAGTACTTC. This sequence encodes CASSQPRENSYEQYF.

This clonotype has a count of ten or more. The chain carries TRBV7-3 and TRBJ2-5; the D is unclear. Trimming pared 5 bases from V and 2 bases from J, leaving 12 bases between. This CDR3 contains 14 residues. The germline V gene has CDR1 SGHTA and CDR2 FQGTGA. The CDR3 is CASSPTGLQETQYF. CDR3 DNA: TGTGCCAGCAGCCCAACCGGGCTGCAAGAGACCCAGTACTTC.

This clonotype is deemed medium-sized. The J gene is TRBJ2-5, the V gene TRBV20-1, with a possible D match to TRBD1 (6 bases). V was pared by 3 bases and J by 1 base, with 9 bases between. The CDR3 sequence is 13 residues long. CDR1 is DFQATT, CDR2 SNEGSKA, per germline (reference sequence). CDR3 nucleotide sequence: TGCAGTGCTAGGAGGGGGACCCAAGAGACCCAGTACTTC. It encodes CSARRGTQETQYF.

This clonotype is labeled as medium-sized. The J gene is TRBJ1-6, the V gene TRBV6-5, with D perhaps matching TRBD1 (6 bases). Looked up from germline, CDR1 is MNHEY and CDR2 is SVGAGI. Trimming took off 4 bases at V and 6 bases at J, with 10 bases between the two ends. CDR3 size: 14 residues. The CDR3 DNA is TGTGCCAGCAGTTCACAGGGTAGTAATTCACCCCTCCACTTT. Residues: CASSSQGSNSPLHF.

This clonotype was seen many times. This sequence joins TRBV5-1 and TRBJ2-5; 10 nucleotides match TRBD2. Trimming removed 4 bases from V and 5 bases from J; junction bases left unmatched: 8. The CDR3 runs 15 residues. Germline assignment: CDR1 SGHRS and CDR2 YFSETQ. The CDR3 nucleotides read TGCGCCAGCAGCCGCCTGGGAGCGGGAGGGGAGACCCAGTACTTC. Its translation: CASSRLGAGGETQYF.

By proportion, this clonotype is medium-sized. The J gene is TRBJ1-1, the V gene TRBV9; D is undetermined. CDR3 length: 15 residues. Trimming took 0 bases from V and 0 from J, leaving 9 bases between them. The germline V gene has CDR1 SGDLS and CDR2 YYNGEE. CDR3 region: CASSVDRNMNTEAFF. CDR3 bases: TGTGCCAGCAGCGTAGACCGGAACATGAACACTGAAGCTTTCTTT. Full variable domain (remainder filled in from reference TRBV9 and TRBJ1-1): DSGVTQTPKHLITATGQRVTLRCSPRSGDLSVYWYQQSLDQGLQFLIQYYNGEERAKGNILERFSAQQFPDLHSELNLSSLELGDSALYFCASSVDRNMNTEAFFGQGTRLTVV.

The sample holds many counts of this clonotype. J is TRBJ2-4 and V is TRBV4-2; the D gene is possibly TRBD1 (6 bases). This CDR3 comprises 16 residues. The germline V gene encodes CDR1 LGHNA and CDR2 YNFKEQ. V lost 0 bases to trimming and J lost 0 bases, with 9 bases between them. The CDR3 nucleotides are TGTGCCAGCAGCCAAGAGCCGGGACAAGCCAAAAACATTCAGTACTTC. It specifies CASSQEPGQAKNIQYF.

The J gene is TRBJ2-5, the V gene TRBV11-3; D unclear. The ends were cut back, 5 bases at V and 5 bases at J, with 9 bases in the middle. Germline CDR1 SGHNT, CDR2 YENEEA. The length of the CDR3 is 12 residues. The CDR3 here is CASSPSGETQYF. The DNA of the CDR3 is TGTGCCAGCAGCCCTAGTGGGGAGACCCAGTACTTC.

This clonotype was picked up many times. Sequence at one end of the junction differs from germline and may be a read error. V usage is TRBV7-7 and J usage is TRBJ2-2; TRBD1 aligns across 9 bases. Germline CDR1 SSHAT, CDR2 FNYEAQ (reference sequence). The CDR3 is made up of 14 amino acids. CDR3 nucleotide sequence: TGTGCTAGCAGCCGACAGGGGGAGAGCGGGGAGCTGTTTTTT. It translates to CASSRQGESGELFF.

This clonotype was recorded many times. The chain carries TRBV12-3 or TRBV12-4 and TRBJ1-2; no clear D. CDR3 size: 12 residues. V was trimmed by 4 bases and J by 8 bases, leaving 11 bases between them. In nucleotides, the CDR3 is TGTGCCAGCAGTTCCGCGGGAGGCGGCTACACCTTC. Amino acid sequence: CASSSAGGGYTF.

The chain links TRBV7-2 to TRBJ2-2; D is undetermined. Germline CDR1 reads SGHTA; CDR2 reads FQGNSA. The CDR3 is made up of 13 amino acids. V lost 5 bases and J lost 4, with 8 bases in between. The CDR3: CASSPIFTGELFF. CDR3 sequence (DNA): TGTGCCAGCAGCCCAATATTCACCGGGGAGCTGTTTTTT. The full variable domain, with the rest looked up from reference TRBV7-2 and TRBJ2-2, is GAGVSQSPSNKVTEKGKDVELRCDPISGHTALYWYRQSLGQGLEFLIYFQGNSAPDKSGLPSDRFSAERTGGSVSTLTIQRTQQEDSAVYLCASSPIFTGELFFGEGSRLTVL.

This clonotype was detected a few times. The chain is built from TRBV5-6 and TRBJ2-3, with 8 bases aligning to TRBD1. This CDR3 has 16 amino acids. Trimming took 4 bases from V and 2 from J; bases not matched to a gene: 9. The V gene's germline CDR1 is SGHDT and CDR2 YYEEEE. The CDR3 DNA follows: TGTGCCAGCAGCCCCGACAGGGGTTTATCCACAGATACGCAGTATTTT. It translates to CASSPDRGLSTDTQYF.

In this sample, this clonotype is medium-sized (0.01 to 0.1%). This CDR3 reads CSARDPTGYEQYF. The CDR3 DNA is TGCAGTGCTAGAGATCCGACCGGCTACGAGCAGTACTTC. The genes are TRBV20-1 and TRBJ2-7; no firm D call. Trimming cost V 0 bases and J 3 bases, with 9 bases left between them. The CDR3 runs 13 residues. The germline V gene encodes CDR1 DFQATT and CDR2 SNEGSKA (reference sequence).

This clonotype is classed as medium-sized. V is TRBV7-2 and J is TRBJ2-7; 10 bases are shared with TRBD2. Per the germline V gene, CDR1 is SGHTA and CDR2 is FQGNSA. Trimming cost V 5 bases and J 3 bases; bases outside gene matches: 10. The CDR3 spans 16 residues. The CDR3: CASSLSLAGADYEQYF. The CDR3 nucleotides are TGTGCCAGCAGCCTTAGTCTAGCGGGGGCTGACTACGAGCAGTACTTC. The full variable domain, completed using reference TRBV7-2 and TRBJ2-7, is GAGVSQSPSNKVTEKGKDVELRCDPISGHTALYWYRQSLGQGLEFLIYFQGNSAPDKSGLPSDRFSAERTGGSVSTLTIQRTQQEDSAVYLCASSLSLAGADYEQYFGPGTRLTVT.

This chain joins TRBV12-3 or TRBV12-4 and TRBJ2-1, with 9 bases fitting TRBD2. CDR3 length: 16 amino acids. With 6 bases clipped from V and 7 bases from J, the junction kept 13 bases outside the gene matches. CDR3 coding DNA: TGTGCCAGCAGACGACGGCCGGGACTAGCCGCGAATGAGCAGTTCTTC. It translates to CASRRRPGLAANEQFF.

This clonotype was recorded a few times. The rearrangement links TRBV2 to TRBJ2-4; 9 bases match TRBD2. From germline, CDR1 is SNHLY and CDR2 FYNNEI. The CDR3 has 15 amino acids. Trimming at V came to 8 bases and at J to 0 bases, leaving 5 bases not matched to a gene. The DNA for the CDR3 is TGTGCCAGCGCTAGCGGGGCTCTAGCCAAAAACATTCAGTACTTC. This gives the protein CASASGALAKNIQYF.

This clonotype was observed at least ten times. This sequence joins TRBV29-1 and TRBJ2-3; 7 bases fit TRBD2. The CDR3 loop spans 11 amino acids. With V trimmed by 6 bases and J by 5 bases, 2 bases remained unmatched. Germline V gives CDR1 SQVTM, CDR2 ANQGSEA. CDR3 DNA: TGCAGCGTACCGGGGGGAGATACGCAGTATTTT. Encoded protein: CSVPGGDTQYF.